The rows below give T cell receptor beta chains drawn from one sample of a study of CD8+CD57+ T cells in acquired aplastic anemia. TCRdb analysed the reads with MiXCR anew, one entry per CDR3 protein. This table holds approximately 220,000 distinct CDR3 sequences, around 46% found once. Source material: sorted CD4+, CD8+, or CD8+CD57+ T cells (not recorded which) from PBMCs. The receptors stem from a human donor with aplastic anemia. CDR3s include the opening cysteine and the closing phenylalanine or tryptophan. A D gene is named only where the DNA matches it firmly. Clone size appears in some rows only: once, few, many, or a class for an expanded clone.

clone size | J gene | D gene | V gene | CDR3 protein | CDR3 DNA
. | TRBJ1-6 | . | TRBV20-1 | CSARDRDSRKGNSPLHF | TGCAGTGCTAGAGATAGGGATTCTCGGAAGGGGAATTCACCCCTCCACTTT
few | TRBJ2-1 | . | TRBV7-9 | CASSLPWPWGEQFF | TGTGCCAGCAGCTTACCGTGGCCGTGGGGTGAGCAGTTCTTC
many | TRBJ2-7 | . | TRBV7-8 | CASSFRDFKGLAWFSYEQYF | TGTGCCAGCAGCTTTAGGGACTTCAAGGGCCTAGCTTGGTTCTCCTACGAGCAGTACTTC
many | TRBJ1-1 | . | TRBV11-2 | CASSLAGVSYTEAFF | TGTGCCAGCAGCTTAGCTGGGGTTAGTTACACTGAAGCTTTCTTT
. | TRBJ1-5 | . | TRBV19 | CASLPTRGDLSPDQPQHF | TGTGCCAGCCTGCCGACTAGGGGGGATCTCTCTCCGGATCAGCCCCAGCATTTT
. | TRBJ1-2 | TRBD1 | TRBV7-8 | CASSSGTGRYGHTF | TGTGCCAGCAGCTCGGGGACAGGGAGGTATGGCCACACCTTC
. | TRBJ2-6 | TRBD2 | TRBV7-2 | CASSPTGGPSGANVLTF | TGTGCCAGCAGCCCCACGGGGGGACCCTCTGGGGCCAACGTCCTGACTTTC
many | TRBJ2-7 | . | TRBV15 | CATSTRSRLGSYEQYF | TGTGCCACCAGCACAAGGTCACGTTTAGGGTCCTACGAGCAGTACTTC
. | TRBJ2-1 | . | TRBV7-8 | CASSSSDREEDGEQFF | TGTGCCAGCAGCTCGAGCGACAGGGAGGAGGACGGTGAGCAGTTCTTC
many | TRBJ2-1 | . | TRBV7-3 | CASSQGLGHNEQFF | TGTGCCAGCAGCCAGGGCCTGGGCCACAATGAGCAGTTCTTC
many | TRBJ1-1 | TRBD1 | TRBV5-1 | CASSLGSWTGSSTEAFF | TGCGCCAGCAGCTTGGGATCCTGGACAGGGAGTTCCACTGAAGCTTTCTTT